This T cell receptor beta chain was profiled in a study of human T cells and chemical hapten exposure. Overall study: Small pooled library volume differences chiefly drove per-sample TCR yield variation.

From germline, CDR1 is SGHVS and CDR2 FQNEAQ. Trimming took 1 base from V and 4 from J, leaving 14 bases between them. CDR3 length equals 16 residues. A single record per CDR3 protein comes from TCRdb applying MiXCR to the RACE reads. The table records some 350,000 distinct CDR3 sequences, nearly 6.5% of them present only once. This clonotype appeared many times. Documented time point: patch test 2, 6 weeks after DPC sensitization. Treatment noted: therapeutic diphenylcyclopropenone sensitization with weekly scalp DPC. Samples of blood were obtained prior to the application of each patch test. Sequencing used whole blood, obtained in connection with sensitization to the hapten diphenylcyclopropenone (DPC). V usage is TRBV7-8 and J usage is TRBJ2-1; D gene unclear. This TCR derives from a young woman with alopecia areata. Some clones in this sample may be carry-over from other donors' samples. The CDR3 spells CASSLDRLRAYNEQFF. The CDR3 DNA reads TGTGCCAGCAGCTTAGATCGCCTACGGGCATACAATGAGCAGTTCTTC. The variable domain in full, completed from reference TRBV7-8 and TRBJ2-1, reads GAGVSQSPRYKVAKRGQDVALRCDPISGHVSLFWYQQALGQGPEFLTYFQNEAQLDKSGLPSDRFFAERPEGSVSTLKIQRTQQEDSAVYLCASSLDRLRAYNEQFFGPGTRLTVL.